This T cell receptor (beta chain) was obtained from a study of vaccination and CD4 T cells after COVID-19. In the study overall: Typically, post-vaccine samples were obtained a median roughly 70 days after dose two, within a range of 14 to 241.

The sample's treatment: roughly 11-day PBMC culture with coronavirus spike peptide pools or control peptides (ViraFEST assay). Gathered ahead of the COVID-19 pandemic (2011-2018) were the CD4+ T cells of the unexposed donor. With fresh IL-2 medium, half the medium was replaced on days 3 and 7. Investigators isolated CD4+ T cells by negative selection after around ten days of culture. V dropped 4 bases and J dropped 4 bases, with 16 bases sitting between them. The germline V gene encodes CDR1 LNHDA and CDR2 SQIVND (reference sequence). This CDR3 region has 15 residues. This clonotype was seen a few times. What it recognizes is unknown. The Oncomine TCR Beta short-read assay was what sequenced the DNA obtained from cultured CD4+ T cells. In TCRdb, the PCR reads were re-called with MiXCR into one record per CDR3 protein. Found here are thousands of distinct CDR3 sequences, around 47% of them singletons; the top ten hold more than 30%.

V gene TRBV19 combines with J gene TRBJ1-1; possibly TRBD1 for D (6 bases). The sequencing input was CD4+ T cells from blood, cultured in vitro. This clonotype originated in a human donor in good health. Here the CDR3 DNA reads TGTGCCAGTAGTAACAACAGGGCAGTTGGCACTGAAGCTTTCTTT. Translating it yields CASSNNRAVGTEAFF.